Reported below is one T cell receptor beta chain. This sample was included in a study of T cell responses to AZD1222 COVID-19 vaccine. Here immunoSEQ multiplex PCR was the method, and the copy in TCRdb shows in-frame clones only, minus some. The profile shows about 93,000 clones, roughly 86% of them singletons. Germline V gene lookup returns CDR1 MGHDK and CDR2 SYGVNS. V lost 1 base and J lost 2, with 12 bases in between. This CDR3 spans 16 amino acids. The TCR sequence derives from an adult in good health. The sample here was peripheral blood, taken on day 0 of MenACWY control vaccination. The V and J genes are TRBV25-1 and TRBJ1-5, with D maybe TRBD1 (5 bases). The CDR3 spells CASSELRRGGNQPQHF. The DNA for the CDR3 is TGTGCCAGCAGTGAATTAAGACGAGGGGGCAATCAGCCCCAGCATTTT.